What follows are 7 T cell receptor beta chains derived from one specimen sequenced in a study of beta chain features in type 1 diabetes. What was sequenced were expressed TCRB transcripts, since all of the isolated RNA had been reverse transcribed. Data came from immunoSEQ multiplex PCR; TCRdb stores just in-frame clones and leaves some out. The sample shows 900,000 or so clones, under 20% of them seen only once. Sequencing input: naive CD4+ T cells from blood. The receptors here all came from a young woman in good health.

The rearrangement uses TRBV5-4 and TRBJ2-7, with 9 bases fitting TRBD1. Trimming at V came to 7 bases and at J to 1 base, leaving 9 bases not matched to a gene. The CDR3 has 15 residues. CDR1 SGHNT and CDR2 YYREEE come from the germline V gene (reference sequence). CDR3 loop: CASGPGGTGSYEQYF. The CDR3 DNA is TGTGCCAGCGGCCCAGGGGGGACAGGGTCCTACGAGCAGTACTTC.

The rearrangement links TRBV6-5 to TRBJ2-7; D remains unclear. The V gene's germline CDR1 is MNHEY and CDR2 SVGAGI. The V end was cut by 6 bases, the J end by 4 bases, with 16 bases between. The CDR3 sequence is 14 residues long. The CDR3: CASSESSGGYEQYF. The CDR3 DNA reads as TGTGCCAGCAGCGAGTCAAGTGGTGGTTACGAGCAGTACTTC.

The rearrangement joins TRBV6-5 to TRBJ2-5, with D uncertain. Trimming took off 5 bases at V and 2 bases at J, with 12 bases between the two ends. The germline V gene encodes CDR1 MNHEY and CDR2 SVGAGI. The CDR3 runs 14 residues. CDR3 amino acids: CASSPDLGQETQYF. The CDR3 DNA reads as TGTGCCAGCAGTCCCGATCTGGGGCAAGAGACCCAGTACTTC.

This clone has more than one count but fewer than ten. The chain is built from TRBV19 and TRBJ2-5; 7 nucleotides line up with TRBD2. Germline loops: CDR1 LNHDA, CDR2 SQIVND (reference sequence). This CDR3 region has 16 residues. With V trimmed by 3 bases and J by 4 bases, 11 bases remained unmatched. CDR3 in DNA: TGTGCCAGTAGTATTCAGGCAAGCGGGACGGGAGAGACCCAGTACTTC. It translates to CASSIQASGTGETQYF.

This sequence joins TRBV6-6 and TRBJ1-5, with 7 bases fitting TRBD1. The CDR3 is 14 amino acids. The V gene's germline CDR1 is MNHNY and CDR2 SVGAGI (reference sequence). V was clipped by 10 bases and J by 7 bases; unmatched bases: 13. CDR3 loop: CAINPGGSKQPQHF. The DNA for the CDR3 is TGTGCCATCAATCCAGGGGGTTCAAAACAGCCCCAGCATTTT.

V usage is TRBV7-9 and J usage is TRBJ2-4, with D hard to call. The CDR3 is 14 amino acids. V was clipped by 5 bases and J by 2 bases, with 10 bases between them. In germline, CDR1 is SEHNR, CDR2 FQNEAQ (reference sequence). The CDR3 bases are TGTGCCAGCAGCCACACGTTCTCCAAAAACATTCAGTACTTC. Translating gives CASSHTFSKNIQYF.

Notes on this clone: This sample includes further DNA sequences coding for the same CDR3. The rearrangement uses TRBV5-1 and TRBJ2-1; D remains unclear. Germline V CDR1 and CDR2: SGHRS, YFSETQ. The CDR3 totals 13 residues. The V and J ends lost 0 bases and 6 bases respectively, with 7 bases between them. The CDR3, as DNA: TGCGCCAGCAGCTTGGGGGGAAGCAATGAGCAGTTCTTC. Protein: CASSLGGSNEQFF.